This TCR beta chain was observed in a study of technical replicates of blood from a handful of donors. Produced via immunoSEQ multiplex PCR; TCRdb's table is partial and in-frame only. The repertoire includes about 85,000 clones, around 94% of them detected once, and under 0.3% sits in the top ten. The clonotype originates from a human donor in good health. The material sequenced was T cells isolated from PBMCs.

This chain's CDR3 is CASSPGQGADEQYF. DNA of the CDR3: TGTGCCAGCAGCCCGGGACAGGGGGCTGACGAGCAGTACTTC. This chain links TRBV28 with TRBJ2-7, with 12 nucleotides matching TRBD1. V trimming: 6 bases; J trimming: 5 bases; junction bases outside the gene matches: 5. Per the germline V gene, CDR1 is MDHEN and CDR2 is SYDVKM. This CDR3 region has 14 residues.